This T cell receptor beta chain was retrieved from a study of monozygotic twins with inflammatory bowel disease. TCRdb reprocessed the 5' RACE reads; each CDR3 protein has one entry and no DNA is given. Recorded here are roughly 300,000 distinct CDR3 sequences; the top ten clones represent less than 6.5%. Broader study findings: Healthy co-twins, by inverse Simpson, had higher TCRbeta diversity than their siblings with IBD.

The CDR3 length is 18 residues. Germline-derived CDR1 and CDR2 are MNHEY and SVGEGT. Donors each contributed one blood sample measuring less than 3 ml. Of note for this clonotype: Its antigen remains unidentified.

V gene TRBV6-2 or TRBV6-3 combines with J gene TRBJ2-7; TCRdb proposes TRBD1, but this gene call is untestable without DNA. Sequencing used blood. The receptor was derived from a human donor with ulcerative colitis or Crohn's disease, or a healthy co-twin of an affected twin (not recorded which). The CDR3 loop is CASSYALMNDRVPYEQYF.